Presented here are 8 T cell receptor beta chains from one specimen sequenced in a study of circulating CD8 cells and anti-PD-1 response in melanoma. Each library started from 15 ng of total RNA using the QIAseq Immune Repertoire TCR panel. Each CDR3 protein gets one entry after TCRdb re-called the reads with MiXCR. Among approximately 700 distinct CDR3 sequences listed, around 7% were seen once. Live CD3+CD8+TCRalphabeta+ cells were sorted into four subsets by PD-1 and/or TIGIT. Source: CD8+ T cells from PBMCs, taken at baseline or after one month of anti-PD-1 therapy (not recorded which). Source of these receptors: a human donor with melanoma.

In its sample, this clonotype ranks as medium-sized. This rearrangement joins TRBV7-9 to TRBJ2-7; TRBD2 matches 7 bases. Germline assignment: CDR1 SEHNR and CDR2 FQNEAQ (reference sequence). The CDR3 has 15 residues. Trimming cost V 5 bases and J 2 bases; bases outside gene matches: 9. CDR3 DNA sequence: TGTGCCAGCAGCCCCCGGGAGGACCGGACCTACGAGCAGTACTTC. Translating it yields CASSPREDRTYEQYF.

Judged by abundance, this clonotype is medium-sized. This chain's CDR3 is CSARDGSGYEQYF. CDR3 DNA: TGCAGTGCTAGAGATGGTTCGGGCTACGAGCAGTACTTC. This chain connects TRBV20-1 to TRBJ2-7, with D uncertain. The V and J ends lost 0 bases and 3 bases respectively, with 9 bases between them. CDR3 length equals 13 residues. The V gene's germline CDR1 is DFQATT and CDR2 SNEGSKA (reference sequence).

Points on this clonotype: This CDR3 fails to terminate in the conserved phenylalanine or tryptophan, so it likely reflects a read error. The chain carries TRBV27 and TRBJ1-6, with TRBD1 matching over 9 bases. Losses at the gene ends were 6 bases for V and 5 bases for J; bases not matched to a gene: 5. From germline, CDR1 is MNHEY and CDR2 SMNVEV (reference sequence). The CDR3 has 15 residues. CDR3 loop: CASRLTGGNNSPLHY. DNA for the CDR3: TGTGCCAGCAGGCTAACAGGGGGCAATAATTCACCCCTCCACTAT.

This clonotype came up a few times. The V and J genes are TRBV27 and TRBJ1-1, with a possible D match to TRBD1 (6 bases). The CDR3 sequence is 13 residues long. Per the germline V gene, CDR1 is MNHEY and CDR2 is SMNVEV (reference sequence). V was cut by 5 bases and J by 4 bases, with 11 bases left in between. Here the CDR3 DNA reads TGTGCCAGCAGTCCGGCGGGGGCCACTGAAGCTTTCTTT. The encoded protein is CASSPAGATEAFF.

This clonotype is deemed medium-sized. V is TRBV28 and J is TRBJ1-2; TRBD1 might be the D (6 bases). V gave up 1 base and J gave up 8 bases, with 17 bases separating them. Germline CDR1 MDHEN, CDR2 SYDVKM. The CDR3 is 15 residues long. The CDR3 is CASSLSSWGQKGYTF. CDR3 nucleotide sequence: TGTGCCAGCAGTTTATCCTCGTGGGGGCAGAAAGGCTACACCTTC.

By share, this clonotype counts as large (0.1 to 1%). The chain is built from TRBV7-3 and TRBJ2-5; D is possibly TRBD1 (6 bases). Germline V gene data show CDR1 as SGHTA and CDR2 as FQGTGA. The V end lost 4 bases, the J end lost 4 bases, and 16 bases lay between the germline ends. The CDR3 length is 15 residues. The CDR3 is CASSSTGTWGETQYF. The DNA for the CDR3 is TGTGCCAGCAGCTCCACCGGGACATGGGGAGAGACCCAGTACTTC.

This clonotype rates as medium-sized. V and J are TRBV27 and TRBJ2-7; 15 positions match TRBD2. Looked up from germline, CDR1 is MNHEY and CDR2 is SMNVEV (reference sequence). The CDR3 covers 14 residues. Losses at the gene ends were 6 bases for V and 7 bases for J; bases not matched to a gene: 4. The chain's CDR3 is CASRGLAGGLEQYF. The CDR3 coding sequence is TGTGCCAGCAGGGGACTAGCGGGGGGCCTGGAGCAGTACTTC.

The chain couples TRBV7-2 to TRBJ2-7; 12 positions agree with TRBD1. The CDR3 loop spans 17 amino acids. Trimming cost V 2 bases and J 5 bases; bases outside gene matches: 10. Germline loops: CDR1 SGHTA, CDR2 FQGNSA. The CDR3 DNA sequence: TGTGCCAGCAGCTTAAATCCGGGACAGGGGGCGCGCCACGAGCAGTACTTC. Translating it yields CASSLNPGQGARHEQYF.